This entry lists 26 T cell receptor beta chains sequenced from one sample in a study of T-cell memory formation after mild COVID-19 (dated by TCRdb to about 2021). Library construction relied on 5' RACE. The instrument given in TCRdb is Illumina NovaSeq 6000. Clones were called with MiXCR by TCRdb after fastp trimmed the public reads at Q25, and only in-frame beta chains were retained. Entries that share a CDR3 protein sequence are merged under the most common genes and DNA. This sample gives 550,000 to 700,000 distinct CDR3 sequences in total; roughly 17% of them show up just once. Of the sample, 12% falls within the top ten clones. Material for sequencing was PBMCs or a T cell subset sorted from them (not recorded which). The receptors stem from an adult woman who had mild COVID-19 (a few samples of this study predate the infection). The sample titles of this study are shuffled in the database, so cell type and time point are left out; the donor was told from shared clones.

The chain links TRBV2 to TRBJ1-1; possible D gene TRBD1, 5 bases. V lost 4 bases, J lost 3 bases, and 9 bases lay in between. CDR3 length: 13 residues. Germline CDR1 reads SNHLY; CDR2 reads FYNNEI. CDR3 in amino acids: CASSGQLDTEAFF. The CDR3 DNA reads TGTGCCAGCAGTGGACAGCTGGACACTGAAGCTTTCTTT.

In its sample, this clonotype was seen a few times. The chain couples TRBV19 to TRBJ1-5; 7 bases match TRBD1. Germline CDR1 reads LNHDA; CDR2 reads SQIVND (reference sequence). The V and J ends lost 6 bases and 6 bases, in that order; junction bases with no gene match: 20. This CDR3 comprises 18 residues. CDR3 bases: TGTGCCAGTAGCCCCCCTCGGGAGAGGACAGGAGCACTTCAGCCCCAGCATTTT. Translation gives CASSPPRERTGALQPQHF.

The gene calls are TRBV6-2 or TRBV6-3 and TRBJ1-1, with 9 bases that match TRBD1. The CDR3 contains 13 residues. J lost 6 bases, V lost 7 bases, and 6 bases had no gene match. Germline V gene lookup returns CDR1 MNHEY and CDR2 SVGEGT. CDR3 loop: CASTTTGGPEAFF. CDR3 in DNA: TGTGCCAGCACTACCACAGGGGGCCCTGAAGCTTTCTTT.

The chain employs TRBV20-1 and TRBJ1-5; perhaps TRBD1 as D (5 bases). The CDR3 contains 12 residues. Germline-derived CDR1 and CDR2 are DFQATT and SNEGSKA (reference sequence). Trimming stripped 3 bases from V and 7 bases from J, with 10 bases between. CDR3 protein: CSASPGVQPQHF. CDR3 DNA sequence: TGCAGTGCTAGTCCGGGGGTACAGCCCCAGCATTTT.

V gene TRBV6-1 combines with J gene TRBJ2-3; either TRBD1 or TRBD2 may supply D (5 bases each). Deletions cut 4 bases from V and 5 bases from J, with 25 bases between. Germline V gene sequence: CDR1 MNHNS, CDR2 SASEGT. The CDR3 totals 18 residues. CDR3 nucleotides: TGTGCCAGCAGTGCATGGGGCCCAGGGACCTTGGGGGTAGATACGCAGTATTTT. It encodes CASSAWGPGTLGVDTQYF.

In this sample, this clonotype turned up a few times. This chain connects TRBV27 to TRBJ1-1, with D possibly being TRBD1 (5 bases). The V and J ends lost 1 base and 8 bases respectively, with 17 bases between them. Germline V gene data show CDR1 as MNHEY and CDR2 as SMNVEV (reference sequence). There are 15 residues in the CDR3. The CDR3 nucleotides are TGTGCCAGCAGTTTATTTGACAGCCCCGCAGGGGAAGCTTTCTTT. Protein product: CASSLFDSPAGEAFF.

The chain is built from TRBV5-8 and TRBJ1-1, with a weak D call TRBD1 (5 bases). This CDR3 is 14 amino acids long. V shed 6 bases and J shed 3 bases, with 15 bases lying between them. Germline V CDR1 and CDR2: SGHTS, YDEGEE. The CDR3 nucleotides are TGTGCCAGCACCTACCAGGGACGTCACACTGAAGCTTTCTTT. This codes for CASTYQGRHTEAFF.

This clonotype was counted only a few times. The J gene is TRBJ2-2, the V gene TRBV7-2, with D possibly TRBD2 on 6 matching bases. This CDR3 has 16 amino acids. The germline V and J ends were trimmed by 3 bases and 2 bases, with 13 bases remaining between them. CDR1 and CDR2 from the germline V gene are SGHTA and FQGNSA. The CDR3 region is CASSFAGRINTGELFF. The CDR3 nucleotides read TGTGCCAGCAGCTTTGCGGGACGGATAAACACCGGGGAGCTGTTTTTT.

This sequence joins TRBV19 and TRBJ2-5, with 7 bases that match TRBD1. Germline CDR1 reads LNHDA; CDR2 reads SQIVND (reference sequence). The CDR3 contains 14 residues. V lost 4 bases and J lost 7; bases outside the gene matches: 9. The CDR3 here is CASSSWDSLGTQYF. The DNA of the CDR3 is TGTGCCAGTAGTAGCTGGGACAGCCTCGGGACCCAGTACTTC.

This clonotype occurred a few times. The chain uses TRBV20-1 and TRBJ2-3, with a possible D match to TRBD2 (6 bases). The CDR3 runs 15 residues. Germline lookup yields CDR1 DFQATT and CDR2 SNEGSKA (reference sequence). V was clipped by 2 bases and J by 8 bases, with 20 bases between them. The CDR3 loop is CSARSGKRVEITQYF. The CDR3 DNA sequence: TGCAGTGCTAGATCGGGGAAGCGGGTGGAGATTACGCAGTATTTT.

This clonotype was found a few times. J is TRBJ2-7 and V is TRBV10-3, with unresolved D. Germline lookup yields CDR1 ENHRY and CDR2 SYGVKD. CDR3 length: 14 residues. V lost 7 bases and J lost 0, with 13 bases in between. CDR3: CAINPTDSSYEQYF. CDR3 nucleotides: TGTGCCATCAACCCGACCGATAGCTCCTACGAGCAGTACTTC.

This sequence joins TRBV27 and TRBJ2-5; the match to TRBD2 covers 15 bases. J was trimmed by 5 bases and V by 6 bases; bases with no gene match: 7. Germline V gene data show CDR1 as MNHEY and CDR2 as SMNVEV (reference sequence). This CDR3 spans 16 amino acids. The CDR3 DNA sequence: TGTGCCAGCAGCGGGACTAGCGGGAGGTCATGGGAGACCCAGTACTTC. It codes for CASSGTSGRSWETQYF.

The V gene is TRBV28, the J gene TRBJ2-7; TRBD1 might be the D (6 bases). Germline CDR1 MDHEN, CDR2 SYDVKM. The germline V and J ends were trimmed by 7 bases and 1 base, with 11 bases remaining between them. This CDR3 region has 13 residues. The CDR3 bases are TGTGCCAGCATCAGGACAGAATCCTACGAGCAGTACTTC. The encoded protein is CASIRTESYEQYF.

V is TRBV7-2 and J is TRBJ1-1; D not certain. The V gene's germline CDR1 is SGHTA and CDR2 FQGNSA. The ends were cut back, 1 base at V and 1 base at J, with 7 bases in the middle. The CDR3 extends over 14 amino acids. CDR3 in amino acids: CASSLVTQNTEAFF. The CDR3 DNA reads as TGTGCCAGCAGCTTAGTAACGCAGAACACTGAAGCTTTCTTT.

The V and J genes are TRBV4-1 and TRBJ2-2; perhaps TRBD2 as D (6 bases). V lost 3 bases and J lost 6, with 23 bases in between. Germline V gene lookup returns CDR1 MGHRA and CDR2 YSYEKL. There are 18 residues in the CDR3. Written as DNA, the CDR3 is TGCGCCAGCAGCCAGTTCGCTTTTGCCAGGGAGGCAGCCGGGGAGCTGTTTTTT. Protein: CASSQFAFAREAAGELFF.

This sequence joins TRBV7-8 and TRBJ1-1; D may be TRBD1 (5 bases). Germline assignment: CDR1 SGHVS and CDR2 FQNEAQ. Trimming took 0 bases from V and 3 from J, leaving 17 bases between them. This CDR3 has 17 amino acids. CDR3 coding DNA: TGTGCCAGCAGCTTAGCGGCAGGGTACAAATCAGACACTGAAGCTTTCTTT. Amino acid sequence: CASSLAAGYKSDTEAFF.

This clonotype was recorded a few times. The chain combines TRBV25-1 with TRBJ2-7; weak D call: TRBD2 (6 bases). The V end was cut by 3 bases, the J end by 0 bases, with 12 bases between. Germline V lookup: CDR1 MGHDK, CDR2 SYGVNS. The CDR3 is 15 residues long. The CDR3, as DNA: TGTGCCAGCAGTGAGTCGATCGGGAGCTCCTACGAGCAGTACTTC. It is translated as CASSESIGSSYEQYF.

In its sample, this clonotype was seen a few times. The chain joins TRBV19 to TRBJ2-1, with unresolved D. Germline V gives CDR1 LNHDA, CDR2 SQIVND (reference sequence). V was clipped by 6 bases and J by 6 bases, with 6 bases between them. CDR3 length: 11 amino acids. CDR3 bases: TGTGCCAGTAGCACCCTCAATGAGCAGTTCTTC. This encodes CASSTLNEQFF.

A few counts support this clonotype. The genes are TRBV12-3 or TRBV12-4 and TRBJ2-7; 8 bases line up with TRBD1. The V segment lost 5 bases and the J segment 7 bases; nucleotides outside the gene matches: 4. This CDR3 has 12 residues. CDR3 DNA sequence: TGTGCCAGCAGTCAGGGGGCAGGGGAGCAGTACTTC. Its protein is CASSQGAGEQYF.

Only a few counts were recorded for this clonotype. This rearrangement joins TRBV6-5 to TRBJ2-5, with TRBD2 matching 8 bases. Germline-derived CDR1 and CDR2 are MNHEY and SVGAGI. The J segment lost 5 bases and the V segment lost 6 bases, leaving 11 bases of the junction unmatched. The CDR3 covers 15 residues. CDR3 DNA: TGTGCCAGCAGCCCCGCGGGGGGTCTCAGCGAGACCCAGTACTTC. This sequence encodes CASSPAGGLSETQYF.

The V call is TRBV9, the J call TRBJ1-2; D is perhaps TRBD1 (6 bases). The CDR3 spans 13 residues. Germline CDR1 reads SGDLS; CDR2 reads YYNGEE. Trimming took off 2 bases at V and 5 bases at J, with 10 bases between the two ends. The CDR3 sequence is CASSVTGEYGYTF. The CDR3 nucleotides read TGTGCCAGCAGCGTGACAGGAGAGTATGGCTACACCTTC.

This clonotype has at least ten counts. The chain combines TRBV29-1 with TRBJ2-7, with D possibly TRBD2 on 5 matching bases. Trimming stripped 6 bases from V and 7 bases from J, with 13 bases between. The CDR3 length is 11 residues. Germline CDR1 SQVTM, CDR2 ANQGSEA. In DNA form, the CDR3 reads TGCAGCGTCGACGAGGGAGTGGAGCAGTACTTC. Its protein is CSVDEGVEQYF.

This chain joins TRBV7-9 and TRBJ1-1; possible D gene TRBD1, 6 bases. The germline V gene has CDR1 SEHNR and CDR2 FQNEAQ (reference sequence). This CDR3 is 13 amino acids long. Trimming took off 5 bases at V and 7 bases at J, with 14 bases between the two ends. CDR3 nucleotides: TGTGCCAGCAGCCCCAGGGGTGGGGATGAAGCTTTCTTT. This codes for CASSPRGGDEAFF.

This clonotype was seen a handful of times. The chain combines TRBV7-2 with TRBJ2-3; no firm D call. The CDR3 length is 14 residues. The V and J ends lost 1 base and 2 bases respectively, with 7 bases between them. Germline V gives CDR1 SGHTA, CDR2 FQGNSA. The CDR3 DNA reads as TGTGCCAGCAGCTTAGTACAGCCCACAGATACGCAGTATTTT. Translating gives CASSLVQPTDTQYF.

This clonotype turned up a few times. The rearrangement links TRBV12-3 or TRBV12-4 to TRBJ2-7; TRBD2 matches at 8 bases. The CDR3 sequence is 12 residues long. V dropped 6 bases and J dropped 7; count of bases not matched to a gene: 5. The CDR3 DNA reads TGTGCCAGCAGATCGGGACTAGAAGAGCAGTACTTC. Residues: CASRSGLEEQYF.

The genes are TRBV24-1 and TRBJ2-5; no firm D call. V was pared by 4 bases and J by 1 base, with 6 bases between. From germline, CDR1 is KGHDR and CDR2 SFDVKD. The CDR3 is 13 amino acids. The CDR3 protein is CATSERIQETQYF. CDR3 coding DNA: TGTGCCACCAGTGAAAGGATCCAAGAGACCCAGTACTTC.